The 22 T cell receptor beta chains below come from one sample, sequenced in a study of PD-L1 blockade in urothelial cancer. Sequenced by immunoSEQ multiplex PCR; TCRdb stores in-frame clones only, minus some. The sample lists 90,000 to 120,000 clones; approximately 85% were seen once. The sample was PBMCs, taken around atezolizumab (anti-PD-L1) treatment. The receptors come from a man aged 45-65 years with urothelial cancer.

The gene calls are TRBV6-5 and TRBJ1-1; possibly TRBD1 for D (6 bases). CDR1 and CDR2 from the germline V gene are MNHEY and SVGAGI. Trimming removed 0 bases at V and 2 bases at J, with 13 bases between. The CDR3 spans 16 residues. CDR3 sequence: CASSYSGWTANTEAFF. The CDR3 DNA reads as TGTGCCAGCAGTTACTCAGGTTGGACAGCCAACACTGAAGCTTTCTTT.

V and J are TRBV27 and TRBJ2-5; D is perhaps TRBD2 (5 bases). CDR3 length equals 13 residues. Germline CDR1 is MNHEY and CDR2 is SMNVEV (reference sequence). Trimming removed 5 bases at V and 2 bases at J, with 9 bases between. The CDR3 loop reads CASSRPGQETQYF. The CDR3 DNA reads as TGTGCCAGCAGTAGACCGGGACAAGAGACCCAGTACTTC.

V gene TRBV27 combines with J gene TRBJ2-1; D is ambiguous. Germline V gene data show CDR1 as MNHEY and CDR2 as SMNVEV (reference sequence). This CDR3 spans 14 amino acids. Trimming took 6 bases from V and 0 from J, leaving 9 bases between them. This CDR3 reads CASSPRSSYNEQFF. CDR3 in DNA: TGTGCCAGCAGCCCTAGGAGCTCCTACAATGAGCAGTTCTTC.

The chain joins TRBV11-3 to TRBJ2-2, with D unresolved. The V gene lost 3 bases and the J gene lost 4 bases, with 6 bases spanning the gap. This CDR3 comprises 13 residues. The germline CDR1 and CDR2 sequences are SGHNT and YENEEA. This CDR3 reads CASSLHSTGELFF. The CDR3 DNA is TGTGCCAGCAGCTTGCACAGCACCGGGGAGCTGTTTTTT.

This chain connects TRBV5-1 to TRBJ2-2; maybe TRBD2 (5 bases). The CDR3 sequence is 14 residues long. V dropped 7 bases and J dropped 5 bases, with 15 bases sitting between them. CDR1 is SGHRS, CDR2 YFSETQ, per germline. The CDR3 DNA reads as TGCGCCAGCCGGGCGGACTCCGAAACCGGGGAGCTGTTTTTT. Translation gives CASRADSETGELFF.

This clone was counted only a few times. The chain links TRBV27 to TRBJ1-6, with 8 nucleotides matching TRBD1. The germline V gene encodes CDR1 MNHEY and CDR2 SMNVEV (reference sequence). The CDR3 is 16 amino acids. The V segment lost 3 bases and the J segment 8 bases; nucleotides outside the gene matches: 9. Written as DNA, the CDR3 is TGTGCCAGCAGTTTTATAACCAGGGGGCGGGATTCACCCCTCCACTTT. Encoded protein: CASSFITRGRDSPLHF.

This sequence joins TRBV6-1 and TRBJ2-5; D is possibly TRBD1 (5 bases). Germline CDR1 and CDR2: MNHNS and SASEGT. The CDR3 covers 16 residues. V dropped 4 bases and J dropped 3 bases, with 18 bases sitting between them. The CDR3, as DNA: TGTGCCAGCAGTGGAGGACCTGGGGCAGGGAAAGAGACCCAGTACTTC. This sequence encodes CASSGGPGAGKETQYF.

The chain employs TRBV7-9 and TRBJ1-1; possibly TRBD1 for D (6 bases). Trimming took off 5 bases at V and 0 bases at J, with 13 bases between the two ends. Germline CDR1 is SEHNR and CDR2 is FQNEAQ (reference sequence). CDR3 length: 15 residues. The CDR3 coding sequence is TGTGCCAGCAGCCCCCCGGGACAAATGAACACTGAAGCTTTCTTT. Its translation: CASSPPGQMNTEAFF.

The V and J genes are TRBV7-8 and TRBJ1-1, with 10 bases matching TRBD1. The junction had 10 bases not matched to a gene; V was cut back by 2 bases and J by 1 base. The CDR3 contains 18 residues. Germline CDR1 is SGHVS and CDR2 is FQNEAQ. CDR3 nucleotides: TGTGCCAGCAGCTTATTGTCCGGGACAGGGGTAACGAACACTGAAGCTTTCTTT. As protein: CASSLLSGTGVTNTEAFF.

The chain joins TRBV28 to TRBJ1-1; D is unresolved. CDR1 MDHEN and CDR2 SYDVKM come from the germline V gene. V was cut by 3 bases and J by 5 bases, with 10 bases left in between. The CDR3 spans 13 residues. CDR3 residues: CASSFQFWTEAFF. The CDR3 coding sequence is TGTGCCAGCAGTTTTCAGTTTTGGACTGAAGCTTTCTTT.

The V and J genes are TRBV28 and TRBJ1-5, with D uncertain. Germline V lookup: CDR1 MDHEN, CDR2 SYDVKM. This CDR3 contains 12 residues. V dropped 5 bases and J dropped 6 bases, with 8 bases sitting between them. The CDR3 spells CASSIPFQPQHF. DNA of the CDR3: TGTGCCAGCAGTATCCCGTTTCAGCCCCAGCATTTT.

This sequence joins TRBV7-9 and TRBJ2-3, with D tentatively TRBD2 (6 bases). With 5 bases removed from V and 4 bases from J, the gap between germline ends came to 25 bases. Looked up from germline, CDR1 is SEHNR and CDR2 is FQNEAQ (reference sequence). This CDR3 has 18 amino acids. CDR3 loop: CASSPLRASREVADTQYF. The CDR3 DNA reads TGTGCCAGCAGCCCCCTGCGGGCTAGTAGGGAGGTGGCAGATACGCAGTATTTT.

The rearrangement links TRBV28 to TRBJ1-4, with 7 bases fitting TRBD1. This CDR3 contains 14 residues. Germline V CDR1 and CDR2: MDHEN, SYDVKM. V lost 10 bases, J lost 10 bases, and 15 bases stayed unmatched. Written as DNA, the CDR3 is TGTGCCACCACACTGGGACAGTCGGCGGGAAAACTGTTTTTT. Encoded protein: CATTLGQSAGKLFF. Filled out from reference TRBV28 and TRBJ1-4, the complete variable domain reads DVKVTQSSRYLVKRTGEKVFLECVQDMDHENMFWYRQDPGLGLRLIYFSYDVKMKEKGDIPEGYSVSREKKERFSLILESASTNQTSMYLCATTLGQSAGKLFFGSGTQLSVL.

This chain connects TRBV5-4 to TRBJ1-6; D gene ambiguous. The CDR3 is 15 amino acids. Germline lookup yields CDR1 SGHNT and CDR2 YYREEE (reference sequence). V was trimmed by 2 bases and J by 6 bases, leaving 12 bases between them. CDR3 loop: CASSFEAAGNSPLHF. CDR3 nucleotide sequence: TGTGCCAGCAGCTTTGAGGCGGCCGGTAATTCACCCCTCCACTTT.

The chain combines TRBV6-1 with TRBJ1-2; no reliable D call. This CDR3 has 13 residues. Germline V CDR1 and CDR2: MNHNS, SASEGT. V was clipped by 6 bases and J by 5 bases, with 13 bases between them. Written as DNA, the CDR3 is TGTGCCAGCAGACCACAGACCGGATATGGCTACACCTTC. It specifies CASRPQTGYGYTF.

This chain joins TRBV27 and TRBJ1-1, with D possibly matching TRBD1 (6 bases). Germline lookup yields CDR1 MNHEY and CDR2 SMNVEV (reference sequence). The CDR3 is 17 amino acids. Trimming took 3 bases from V and 0 from J, leaving 17 bases between them. DNA of the CDR3: TGTGCCAGCAGTTTCAGAAACAGGGCTAACATGAACACTGAAGCTTTCTTT. This codes for CASSFRNRANMNTEAFF.

The genes are TRBV28 and TRBJ1-1; D unclear. Germline-derived CDR1 and CDR2 are MDHEN and SYDVKM. This CDR3 comprises 18 residues. V shed 6 bases and J shed 0 bases, with 23 bases lying between them. For the CDR3, the DNA is TGTGCCAGCAGAGGGTTAGGACTTTTAAAGGAGATGAACACTGAAGCTTTCTTT. Translation: CASRGLGLLKEMNTEAFF.

The chain is built from TRBV5-1 and TRBJ1-1, with D possibly TRBD1 on 5 matching bases. Trimming removed 4 bases from V and 6 bases from J, with 16 bases in between. CDR3 size: 14 residues. Germline CDR1 SGHRS, CDR2 YFSETQ. CDR3 sequence: CASSVAGIGSEAFF. The CDR3 bases are TGCGCCAGCAGCGTAGCAGGGATTGGGTCTGAAGCTTTCTTT.

The chain couples TRBV5-4 to TRBJ2-7; 7 bases agree with TRBD1. The CDR3 is 15 residues long. V shed 0 bases, J shed 0 bases, and the junction held 3 bases outside the gene matches. Germline CDR1 is SGHNT and CDR2 is YYREEE (reference sequence). The CDR3 region is CASSLGGTDSYEQYF. Written as DNA, the CDR3 is TGTGCCAGCAGCTTGGGAGGGACAGACTCCTACGAGCAGTACTTC.

The gene calls are TRBV5-1 and TRBJ1-1; D possibly corresponds to TRBD1 (6 bases). This CDR3 comprises 15 residues. V shed 4 bases and J shed 5 bases, with 18 bases lying between them. Germline V lookup: CDR1 SGHRS, CDR2 YFSETQ. Written as DNA, the CDR3 is TGCGCCAGCAGCAGAACAGGGAAGGAAGGAACTGAAGCTTTCTTT. Its translation is CASSRTGKEGTEAFF.

V gene TRBV11-1 combines with J gene TRBJ2-1; tentative D call: TRBD2 (6 bases). Trimming took off 5 bases at V and 8 bases at J, with 22 bases between the two ends. CDR1 and CDR2 (germline): SGHAT, FQDESV (reference sequence). The CDR3 sequence is 16 residues long. As DNA, the CDR3 is TGTGCCAGCAGCCCCCGAATTAGGGGCCGGGGGTATGAGCAGTTCTTC. It encodes CASSPRIRGRGYEQFF.

This clone was recorded only once. The chain couples TRBV19 to TRBJ1-2; 7 bases fit TRBD1. The germline V gene has CDR1 LNHDA and CDR2 SQIVND (reference sequence). CDR3 size: 14 residues. J gave up 2 bases and V 8 bases, and 8 bases lay outside the gene matches. The CDR3 sequence: CASDQTGTNYGYTF. In DNA, the CDR3 is TGTGCCAGTGACCAGACAGGGACCAACTATGGCTACACCTTC.